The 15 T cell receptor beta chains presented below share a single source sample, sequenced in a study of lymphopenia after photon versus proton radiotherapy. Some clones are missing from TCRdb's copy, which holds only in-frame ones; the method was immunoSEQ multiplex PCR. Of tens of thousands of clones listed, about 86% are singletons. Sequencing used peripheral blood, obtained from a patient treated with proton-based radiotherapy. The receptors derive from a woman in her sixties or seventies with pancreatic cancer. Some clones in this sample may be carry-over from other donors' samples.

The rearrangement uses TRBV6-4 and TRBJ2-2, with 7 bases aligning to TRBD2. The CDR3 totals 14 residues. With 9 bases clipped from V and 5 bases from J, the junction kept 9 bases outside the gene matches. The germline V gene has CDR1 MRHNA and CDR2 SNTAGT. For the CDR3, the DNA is TGTGCCAGTTCACGCAGGCGGGAGACCGGGGAGCTGTTTTTT. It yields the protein CASSRRRETGELFF.

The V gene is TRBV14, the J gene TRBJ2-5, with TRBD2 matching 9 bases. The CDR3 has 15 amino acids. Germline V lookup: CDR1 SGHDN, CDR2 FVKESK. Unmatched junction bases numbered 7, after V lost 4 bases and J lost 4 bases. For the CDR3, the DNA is TGTGCCAGCAGCCCGGGACTAGCTGTAGGAGAGACCCAGTACTTC. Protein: CASSPGLAVGETQYF. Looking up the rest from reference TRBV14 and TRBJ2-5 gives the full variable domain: EAGVTQFPSHSVIEKGQTVTLRCDPISGHDNLYWYRRVMGKEIKFLLHFVKESKQDESGMPNNRFLAERTGGTYSTLKVQPAELEDSGVYFCASSPGLAVGETQYFGPGTRLLVL.

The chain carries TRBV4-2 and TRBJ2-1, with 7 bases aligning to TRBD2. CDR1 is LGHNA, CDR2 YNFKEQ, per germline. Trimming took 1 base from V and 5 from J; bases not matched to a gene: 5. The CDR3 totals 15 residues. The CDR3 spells CASSQVGLADNEQFF. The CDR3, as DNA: TGTGCCAGCAGCCAAGTGGGGCTAGCGGACAATGAGCAGTTCTTC.

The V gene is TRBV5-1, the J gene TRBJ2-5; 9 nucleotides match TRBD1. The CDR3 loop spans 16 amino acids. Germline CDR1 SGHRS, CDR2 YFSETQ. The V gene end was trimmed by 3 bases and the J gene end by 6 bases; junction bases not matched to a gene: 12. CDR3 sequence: CASSWGQGVELKTQYF. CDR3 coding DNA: TGCGCCAGCAGCTGGGGACAGGGTGTTGAATTGAAGACCCAGTACTTC.

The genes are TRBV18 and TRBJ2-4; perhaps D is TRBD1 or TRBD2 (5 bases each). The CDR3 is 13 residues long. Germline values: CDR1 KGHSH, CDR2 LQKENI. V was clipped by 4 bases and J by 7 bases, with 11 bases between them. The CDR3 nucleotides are TGTGCCAGCTCACGAGGGGACGTGAACATTCAGTACTTC. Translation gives CASSRGDVNIQYF.

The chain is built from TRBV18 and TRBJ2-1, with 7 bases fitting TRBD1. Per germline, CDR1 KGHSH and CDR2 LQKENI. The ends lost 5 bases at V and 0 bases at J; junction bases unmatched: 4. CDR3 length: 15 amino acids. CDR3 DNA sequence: TGTGCCAGCTCAGCCAACAGGGGCTCCTACAATGAGCAGTTCTTC. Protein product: CASSANRGSYNEQFF.

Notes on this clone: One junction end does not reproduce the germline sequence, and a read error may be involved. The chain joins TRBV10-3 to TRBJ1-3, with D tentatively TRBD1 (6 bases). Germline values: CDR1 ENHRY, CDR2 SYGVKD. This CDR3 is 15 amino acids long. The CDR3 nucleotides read TGTGCCATCAGTGAATCGGGGGGCAATGGAAACGCCATATATTTT. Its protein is CAISESGGNGNAIYF.

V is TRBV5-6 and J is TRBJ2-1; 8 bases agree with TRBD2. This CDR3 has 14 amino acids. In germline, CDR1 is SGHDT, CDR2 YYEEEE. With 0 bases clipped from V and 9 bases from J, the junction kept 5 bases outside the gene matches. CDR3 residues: CASSLEGTSAEQFF. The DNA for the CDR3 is TGTGCCAGCAGCTTGGAGGGGACTAGTGCTGAGCAGTTCTTC.

This CDR3 is CASSYSSGTGGHEQYF. The CDR3 nucleotides are TGTGCCAGCAGTTACTCCTCCGGGACAGGGGGACACGAGCAGTACTTC. The chain uses TRBV6-5 and TRBJ2-7; 11 bases are a match to TRBD1. With V trimmed by 0 bases and J by 5 bases, 6 bases remained unmatched. There are 16 residues in the CDR3. The V gene's germline CDR1 is MNHEY and CDR2 SVGAGI.

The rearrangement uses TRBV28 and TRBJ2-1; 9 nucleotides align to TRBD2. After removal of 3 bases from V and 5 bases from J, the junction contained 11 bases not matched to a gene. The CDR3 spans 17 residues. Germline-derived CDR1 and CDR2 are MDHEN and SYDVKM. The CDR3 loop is CASSLMGMLAGNNEQFF. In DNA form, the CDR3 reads TGTGCCAGCAGTTTGATGGGAATGCTAGCGGGGAACAATGAGCAGTTCTTC.

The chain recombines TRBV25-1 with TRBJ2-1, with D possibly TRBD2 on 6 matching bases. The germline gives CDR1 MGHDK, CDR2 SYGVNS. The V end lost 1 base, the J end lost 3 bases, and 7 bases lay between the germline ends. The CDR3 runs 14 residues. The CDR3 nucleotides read TGTGCCAGCAGTGAATGGGGAGGCTACAATGAGCAGTTCTTC. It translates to CASSEWGGYNEQFF.

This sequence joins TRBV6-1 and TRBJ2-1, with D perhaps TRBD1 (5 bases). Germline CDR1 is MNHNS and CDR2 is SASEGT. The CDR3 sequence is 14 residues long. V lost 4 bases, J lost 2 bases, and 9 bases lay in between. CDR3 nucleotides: TGTGCCAGCAGTGTCCAGGGTCCCTACAATGAGCAGTTCTTC. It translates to CASSVQGPYNEQFF.

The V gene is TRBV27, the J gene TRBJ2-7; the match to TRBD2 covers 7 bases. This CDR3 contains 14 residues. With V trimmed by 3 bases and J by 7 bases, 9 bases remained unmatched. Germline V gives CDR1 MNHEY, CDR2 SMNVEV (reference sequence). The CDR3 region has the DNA TGTGCCAGCAGTTTGAGGGAGGGCCGTTGGGAGCAGTACTTC. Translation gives CASSLREGRWEQYF.

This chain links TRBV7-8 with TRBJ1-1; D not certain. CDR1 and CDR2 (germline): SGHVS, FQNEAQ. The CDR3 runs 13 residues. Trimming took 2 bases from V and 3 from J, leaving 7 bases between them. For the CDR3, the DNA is TGTGCCAGCAGCTTAATCTCGGACACTGAAGCTTTCTTT. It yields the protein CASSLISDTEAFF.

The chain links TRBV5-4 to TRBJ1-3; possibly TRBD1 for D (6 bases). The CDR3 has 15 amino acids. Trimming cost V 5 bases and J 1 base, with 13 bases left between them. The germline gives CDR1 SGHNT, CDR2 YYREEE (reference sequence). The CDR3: CASSQGLSSGNTIYF. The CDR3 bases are TGTGCCAGCAGTCAGGGGCTGAGTTCTGGAAACACCATATATTTT.